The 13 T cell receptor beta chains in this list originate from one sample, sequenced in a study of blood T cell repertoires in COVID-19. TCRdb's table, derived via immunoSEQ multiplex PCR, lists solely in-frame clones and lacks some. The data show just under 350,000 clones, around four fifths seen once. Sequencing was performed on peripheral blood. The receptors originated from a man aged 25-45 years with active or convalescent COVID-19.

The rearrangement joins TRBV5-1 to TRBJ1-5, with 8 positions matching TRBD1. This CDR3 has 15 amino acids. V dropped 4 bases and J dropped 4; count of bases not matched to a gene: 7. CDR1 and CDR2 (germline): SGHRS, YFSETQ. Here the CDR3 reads CASSIGTGLNQPQHF. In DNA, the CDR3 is TGCGCCAGCAGCATCGGGACAGGCCTTAATCAGCCCCAGCATTTT. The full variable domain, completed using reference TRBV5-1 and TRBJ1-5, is KAGVTQTPRYLIKTRGQQVTLSCSPISGHRSVSWYQQTPGQGLQFLFEYFSETQRNKGNFPGRFSGRQFSNSRSEMNVSTLELGDSALYLCASSIGTGLNQPQHFGDGTRLSIL.

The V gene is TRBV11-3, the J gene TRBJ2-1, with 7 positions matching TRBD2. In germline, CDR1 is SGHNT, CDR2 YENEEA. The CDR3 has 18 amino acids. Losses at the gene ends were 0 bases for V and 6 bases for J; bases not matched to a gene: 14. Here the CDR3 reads CASSLEAWNGGTSNEQFF. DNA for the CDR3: TGTGCCAGCAGCTTAGAAGCGTGGAACGGGGGGACCTCCAATGAGCAGTTCTTC.

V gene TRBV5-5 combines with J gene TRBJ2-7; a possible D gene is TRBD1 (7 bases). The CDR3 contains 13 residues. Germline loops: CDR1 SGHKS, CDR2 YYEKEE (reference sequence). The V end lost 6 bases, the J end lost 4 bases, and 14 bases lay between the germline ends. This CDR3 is CASTSGGLYEQYF. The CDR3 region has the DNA TGTGCCAGCACTTCAGGGGGGTTGTACGAGCAGTACTTC.

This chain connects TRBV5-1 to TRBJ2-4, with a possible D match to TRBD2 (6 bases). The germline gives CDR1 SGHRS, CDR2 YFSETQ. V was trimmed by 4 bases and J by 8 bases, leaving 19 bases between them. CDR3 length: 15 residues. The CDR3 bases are TGCGCCAGCAGCCTAACCTCAGCCGGAGGGGACATTCAGTACTTC. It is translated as CASSLTSAGGDIQYF. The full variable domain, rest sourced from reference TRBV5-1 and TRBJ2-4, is KAGVTQTPRYLIKTRGQQVTLSCSPISGHRSVSWYQQTPGQGLQFLFEYFSETQRNKGNFPGRFSGRQFSNSRSEMNVSTLELGDSALYLCASSLTSAGGDIQYFGAGTRLSVL.

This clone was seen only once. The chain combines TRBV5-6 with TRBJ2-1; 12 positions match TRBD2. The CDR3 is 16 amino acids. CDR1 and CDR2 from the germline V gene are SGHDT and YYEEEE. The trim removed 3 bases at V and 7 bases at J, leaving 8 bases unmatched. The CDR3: CASSSSTSGGVNEQFF. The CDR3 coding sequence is TGTGCCAGCAGCTCCTCGACTAGCGGGGGAGTGAATGAGCAGTTCTTC.

The CDR3 is CASSLSSGRGGVREQYF. The CDR3 DNA follows: TGCGCCAGCAGCTTGAGTAGCGGGAGAGGAGGTGTAAGGGAGCAGTACTTC. The rearrangement uses TRBV5-1 and TRBJ2-7; 9 bases align to TRBD2. After removal of 1 base from V and 7 bases from J, the junction contained 15 bases not matched to a gene. The CDR3 covers 17 residues. Looked up from germline, CDR1 is SGHRS and CDR2 is YFSETQ.

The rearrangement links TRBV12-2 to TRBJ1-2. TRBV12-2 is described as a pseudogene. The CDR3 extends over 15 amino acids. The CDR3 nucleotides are TGTGCAAGTCGCTCAGCTCTCCGGGGGGCCTATGGCTACACCTTC. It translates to CASRSALRGAYGYTF.

CDR3 bases: TGTGCCAGCAGCGAGCGGGGGGGCCCCAATGAGCAGTTCTTC. This sequence encodes CASSERGGPNEQFF. J is TRBJ2-1 and V is TRBV7-8; TRBD2 matches 10 bases. CDR3 length equals 14 residues. The germline V gene has CDR1 SGHVS and CDR2 FQNEAQ. V lost 5 bases and J lost 6; bases outside the gene matches: 4. Full variable domain (outside the CDR3, taken from reference TRBV7-8 and TRBJ2-1): GAGVSQSPRYKVAKRGQDVALRCDPISGHVSLFWYQQALGQGPEFLTYFQNEAQLDKSGLPSDRFFAERPEGSVSTLKIQRTQQEDSAVYLCASSERGGPNEQFFGPGTRLTVL.

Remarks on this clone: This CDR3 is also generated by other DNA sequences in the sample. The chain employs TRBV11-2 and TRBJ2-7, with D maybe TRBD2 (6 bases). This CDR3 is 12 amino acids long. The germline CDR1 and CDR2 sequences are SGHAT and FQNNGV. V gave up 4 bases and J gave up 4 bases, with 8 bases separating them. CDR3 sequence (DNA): TGTGCCAGCAGCTCAGGGACTTACGAGCAGTACTTC. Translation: CASSSGTYEQYF.

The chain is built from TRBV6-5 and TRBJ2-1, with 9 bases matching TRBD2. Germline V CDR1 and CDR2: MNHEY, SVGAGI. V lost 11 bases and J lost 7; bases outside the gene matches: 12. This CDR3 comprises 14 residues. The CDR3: CAATQAGGSNEQFF. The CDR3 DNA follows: TGTGCCGCGACCCAAGCGGGGGGCAGTAATGAGCAGTTCTTC.

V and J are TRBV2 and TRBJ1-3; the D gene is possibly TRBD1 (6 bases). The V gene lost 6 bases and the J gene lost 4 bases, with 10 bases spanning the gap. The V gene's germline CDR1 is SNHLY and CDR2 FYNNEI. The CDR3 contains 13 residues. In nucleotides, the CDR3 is TGTGCCAGCAGCTCTGACAGGGGAAACACCATATATTTT. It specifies CASSSDRGNTIYF.

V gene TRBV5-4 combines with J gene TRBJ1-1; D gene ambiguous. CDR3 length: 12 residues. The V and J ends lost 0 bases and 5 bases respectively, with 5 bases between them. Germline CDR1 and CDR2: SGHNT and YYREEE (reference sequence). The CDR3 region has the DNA TGTGCCAGCAGCTTGGGTTCTACTGAAGCTTTCTTT. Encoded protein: CASSLGSTEAFF.

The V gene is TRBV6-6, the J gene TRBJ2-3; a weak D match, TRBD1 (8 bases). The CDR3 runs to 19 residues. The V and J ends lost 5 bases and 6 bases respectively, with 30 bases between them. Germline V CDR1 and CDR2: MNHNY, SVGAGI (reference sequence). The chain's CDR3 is CASSPGTGYSSGRGDTQYF. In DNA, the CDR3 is TGTGCCAGCAGTCCCGGGACAGGCTATTCTAGCGGAAGAGGGGATACGCAGTATTTT.